This entry lists 32 T cell receptor beta chains sequenced from one sample in a study of T cell repertoires in cytomegalovirus infection. TCRdb re-derived calls from the reads in MiXCR, one entry per CDR3 protein. Of hundreds of thousands of distinct CDR3 sequences listed, about a third were seen once; the top ten hold around 15%. No antigen has been identified for these receptors. The sequencing used cultured CD8+ T cells from PBMCs, collected from culture after CMV antigen stimulation. All receptors derive from a human donor in good health (CMV status not recorded). Some clones in this sample may be carry-over from other donors' samples.

The rearrangement uses TRBV29-1 and TRBJ2-4, with 10 bases lining up with TRBD1. Germline V gene data show CDR1 as SQVTM and CDR2 as ANQGSEA. V shed 3 bases and J 1 base; nucleotides not matched to a gene: 9. CDR3 size: 17 residues. The CDR3 loop is CSVDRFGQGDAKNIQYF. For the CDR3, the DNA is TGCAGCGTTGACCGATTCGGACAGGGGGACGCCAAAAACATTCAGTACTTC.

The V and J genes are TRBV9 and TRBJ1-5; no definite D call. CDR3 length: 15 residues. The V gene's germline CDR1 is SGDLS and CDR2 YYNGEE. Deletions cut 0 bases from V and 0 bases from J, with 7 bases between. CDR3 DNA sequence: TGTGCCAGCAGCGTAGCAGGCTTTAGCAATCAGCCCCAGCATTTT. This translates into CASSVAGFSNQPQHF.

This clonotype was seen at least ten times. The chain couples TRBV20-1 to TRBJ2-7; 7 bases are a match to TRBD1. V trimming: 0 bases; J trimming: 2 bases; junction bases outside the gene matches: 4. CDR3 length: 14 residues. CDR1 is DFQATT and CDR2 is SNEGSKA in the germline V gene (reference sequence). The CDR3, as DNA: TGCAGTGCTAGAGACCGACAGGGCCCCTACGAGCAGTACTTC. This gives the protein CSARDRQGPYEQYF.

The chain is built from TRBV13 and TRBJ1-1; unclear D gene. The CDR3 sequence is 14 residues long. The V end lost 3 bases, the J end lost 4 bases, and 12 bases lay between the germline ends. Germline V lookup: CDR1 PRHDT, CDR2 FYEKMQ (reference sequence). CDR3 coding DNA: TGTGCCAGCAGCTTCAGACCTGAGGGCACTGAAGCTTTCTTT. Translating it yields CASSFRPEGTEAFF.

About this clonotype itself: This could be a read error, since a much larger clone is one nucleotide away. The genes are TRBV7-8 and TRBJ1-1; D call uncertain. CDR1 is SGHVS, CDR2 FQNEAQ, per germline. The CDR3 is made up of 17 amino acids. The CDR3 coding sequence is TGTCCCAGCACCCCAAGGCCCGGGGTAAGGGTGAACACTGAAGCTTTCTTT. Protein product: CPSTPRPGVRVNTEAFF.

The chain joins TRBV7-9 to TRBJ2-7, with D hard to call. Germline-derived CDR1 and CDR2 are SEHNR and FQNEAQ (reference sequence). CDR3 length: 16 amino acids. V was pared by 5 bases and J by 1 base, with 18 bases between. The CDR3 protein is CASSQILGTASYEQYF. CDR3 sequence (DNA): TGTGCCAGCAGCCAAATCCTCGGCACGGCTTCCTACGAGCAGTACTTC.

CDR3 bases: TGTGCCAGCCTTGGTCCCTATGAAGAGACCCAGTACTTC. Amino acid sequence: CASLGPYEETQYF. This chain uses TRBV6-5 with TRBJ2-5; D is unresolved. There are 13 residues in the CDR3. Germline V gene data show CDR1 as MNHEY and CDR2 as SVGAGI. The V end lost 8 bases, the J end lost 3 bases, and 13 bases lay between the germline ends.

This chain uses TRBV4-1 with TRBJ2-2; 10 bases are a match to TRBD1. Germline-derived CDR1 and CDR2 are MGHRA and YSYEKL. V trimming: 3 bases; J trimming: 3 bases; junction bases outside the gene matches: 4. This CDR3 comprises 16 residues. CDR3 sequence (DNA): TGCGCCAGCAGCCACCGACAGGGGGCTCACACCGGGGAGCTGTTTTTT. Its translation is CASSHRQGAHTGELFF.

V gene TRBV27 combines with J gene TRBJ1-6; the match to TRBD1 covers 11 bases. Trimming cost V 4 bases and J 6 bases; bases outside gene matches: 5. The CDR3 extends over 16 amino acids. CDR1 and CDR2 from the germline V gene are MNHEY and SMNVEV (reference sequence). This chain's CDR3 is CASSSGTGGINSPLHF. The DNA for the CDR3 is TGTGCCAGCAGTTCGGGGACAGGGGGGATTAATTCACCCCTCCACTTT.

For this clonotype: It may be a read error: a sequence one base away is much more abundant. The chain has TRBV7-2 and TRBJ1-4; D remains unclear. The ends were cut back, 3 bases at V and 4 bases at J, with 12 bases in the middle. This CDR3 is built from 15 residues. Germline V lookup: CDR1 SGHTA, CDR2 FQGNSA. CDR3 bases: TGTGCCAGCAGCTTTCAATGGAGCCTTAATGAAAAACTGTTTTTT. It translates to CASSFQWSLNEKLFF.

This chain joins TRBV27 and TRBJ1-2, with D tentatively TRBD1 (5 bases). Germline CDR1 and CDR2: MNHEY and SMNVEV (reference sequence). There are 18 residues in the CDR3. V lost 6 bases and J lost 4, with 27 bases in between. CDR3 amino acids: CASSGSPSLVQAPYGYTF. CDR3 nucleotide sequence: TGTGCCAGCAGCGGATCCCCTTCGTTAGTACAGGCCCCCTATGGCTACACCTTC.

The CDR3 sequence: CASSLHAFRDSSYEQYF. CDR3 bases: TGCGCCAGCAGCCTCCACGCTTTCCGGGACAGCTCCTACGAGCAGTACTTC. This chain uses TRBV4-1 with TRBJ2-7; 7 positions agree with TRBD1. The ends lost 4 bases at V and 0 bases at J; junction bases unmatched: 12. Germline CDR1 MGHRA, CDR2 YSYEKL. This CDR3 contains 17 residues.

In its sample, this clonotype was seen a few times. The chain joins TRBV27 to TRBJ2-5; D unresolved. The germline CDR1 and CDR2 sequences are MNHEY and SMNVEV (reference sequence). This CDR3 has 13 amino acids. V gave up 1 base and J gave up 4 bases, with 7 bases separating them. The CDR3 here is CASSLLVGETQYF. In DNA, the CDR3 is TGTGCCAGCAGTTTATTGGTAGGAGAGACCCAGTACTTC.

This clonotype showed up just a few times. The V and J genes are TRBV6-2 or TRBV6-3 and TRBJ2-7; TRBD2 is a possible D gene (5 bases). V lost 10 bases and J 0 bases, leaving 7 bases between the germline ends. The CDR3 loop spans 11 amino acids. Germline CDR1 and CDR2: MNHEY and SVGEGT. The CDR3 coding sequence is TGTGCCACCGAGGGCTCCTACGAGCAGTACGTC. Translated: CATEGSYEQYV.

This clonotype was picked up a small number of times. The chain is built from TRBV2 and TRBJ2-2; TRBD1 is a possible D gene (5 bases). There are 17 residues in the CDR3. V lost 4 bases and J lost 0, with 15 bases in between. From germline, CDR1 is SNHLY and CDR2 FYNNEI. CDR3 residues: CASSAPTGAPNTGELFF. The CDR3 DNA is TGTGCCAGCAGTGCGCCAACTGGGGCCCCGAACACCGGGGAGCTGTTTTTT.

This clonotype was picked up many times. The chain uses TRBV7-2 and TRBJ2-3; D remains ambiguous. The germline V and J ends were trimmed by 5 bases and 2 bases, with 5 bases remaining between them. This CDR3 has 12 amino acids. Germline lookup yields CDR1 SGHTA and CDR2 FQGNSA. CDR3 region: CASSHPTDTQYF. For the CDR3, the DNA is TGTGCCAGCAGCCACCCCACAGATACGCAGTATTTT.

The chain employs TRBV19 and TRBJ1-1; D gene unclear. Germline-derived CDR1 and CDR2 are LNHDA and SQIVND (reference sequence). This CDR3 is 12 amino acids long. Trimming pared 3 bases from V and 6 bases from J, leaving 8 bases between. The CDR3 region is CASSIRAAEAFF. The CDR3 coding sequence is TGTGCCAGTAGTATTCGAGCGGCTGAAGCTTTCTTT.

This clonotype was observed a handful of times. The rearrangement joins TRBV10-3 to TRBJ1-2; D is perhaps TRBD1 (5 bases). Germline assignment: CDR1 ENHRY and CDR2 SYGVKD. V lost 11 bases, J lost 5 bases, and 18 bases lay in between. The CDR3 runs 13 residues. The CDR3: CAVDEGSRYGYTF. CDR3 in DNA: TGTGCCGTCGACGAGGGGAGTAGGTATGGCTACACCTTC.

This clonotype was found many times. The chain carries TRBV7-9 and TRBJ2-1; a possible D gene is TRBD2 (5 bases). CDR1 and CDR2 from the germline V gene are SEHNR and FQNEAQ (reference sequence). The V end was cut by 5 bases, the J end by 7 bases, with 15 bases between. The CDR3 runs to 14 residues. CDR3 amino acids: CASSPERLANEQFF. The CDR3 nucleotides are TGTGCCAGCAGCCCCGAGAGGCTAGCAAATGAGCAGTTCTTC.

This clonotype came up a few times. The chain couples TRBV19 to TRBJ1-2; D gene ambiguous. CDR3 length: 13 amino acids. Germline CDR1 and CDR2: LNHDA and SQIVND (reference sequence). V lost 3 bases and J lost 5, with 10 bases in between. The CDR3, as DNA: TGTGCCAGTAGTATTACTCCTTTTTATGGCTACACCTTC. As protein: CASSITPFYGYTF.

This clonotype was seen more than once but under ten times. This chain uses TRBV7-8 with TRBJ2-1; TRBD2 matches at 9 bases. CDR1 is SGHVS and CDR2 is FQNEAQ in the germline V gene. CDR3 length: 15 residues. V lost 1 base and J lost 7; bases outside the gene matches: 5. CDR3 in amino acids: CASSLERGAGNEQFF. CDR3 coding DNA: TGTGCCAGCAGCTTAGAGCGGGGGGCCGGGAATGAGCAGTTCTTC.

As to this clonotype: A much larger clone lies one base from this, so it may be a read error. The chain links TRBV27 to TRBJ1-2; the match to TRBD1 covers 9 bases. Germline V gene sequence: CDR1 MNHEY, CDR2 SMNVEV (reference sequence). Trimming removed 6 bases from V and 4 bases from J; junction bases left unmatched: 9. The CDR3 extends over 15 amino acids. CDR3 region: CASSPGTGYAYGYTF. The CDR3 DNA is TGTGCCAGCAGCCCAGGGACAGGGTATGCCTATGGCTACACCTTC.

Comments on this clonotype: A clone one base away is much larger, so this may be a read error. The genes are TRBV7-3 and TRBJ2-1, with a weak D call TRBD1 (6 bases). Germline CDR1 is SGHTA and CDR2 is FQGTGA. Trimming pared 5 bases from V and 7 bases from J, leaving 18 bases between. This CDR3 region has 15 residues. The CDR3 DNA sequence: TGTGCCAGCAGCCCCTCGAACAGGGTGTCAAATGAGCAGTTCTTC. This translates into CASSPSNRVSNEQFF.

This clonotype was seen more than once but under ten times. This chain uses TRBV12-5 with TRBJ1-3, with 8 bases identical to TRBD1. J lost 7 bases, V lost 5 bases, and 7 bases had no gene match. CDR1 LGHNT and CDR2 FRNRAP come from the germline V gene. The CDR3 runs 14 residues. CDR3 protein: CASGPPRTGNTIYF. CDR3 DNA: TGTGCTAGTGGTCCTCCTCGGACAGGGAACACCATATATTTT. The full variable domain, with the rest looked up from reference TRBV12-5 and TRBJ1-3, is DARVTQTPRHKVTEMGQEVTMRCQPILGHNTVFWYRQTMMQGLELLAYFRNRAPLDDSGMPKDRFSAEMPDATLATLKIQPSEPRDSAVYFCASGPPRTGNTIYFGEGSWLTVV.

This clonotype was detected a few times. The V gene is TRBV7-8, the J gene TRBJ2-2; possibly TRBD2 for D (7 bases). The length of the CDR3 is 17 residues. Trimming took off 5 bases at V and 3 bases at J, with 19 bases between the two ends. Germline lookup yields CDR1 SGHVS and CDR2 FQNEAQ. The CDR3 DNA reads TGTGCCAGCAGCCCTATTCGGGGGGCGCTTTACACCGGGGAGCTGTTTTTT. Its translation is CASSPIRGALYTGELFF. The whole variable domain, filled in from reference TRBV7-8 and TRBJ2-2, reads GAGVSQSPRYKVAKRGQDVALRCDPISGHVSLFWYQQALGQGPEFLTYFQNEAQLDKSGLPSDRFFAERPEGSVSTLKIQRTQQEDSAVYLCASSPIRGALYTGELFFGEGSRLTVL.

Turning to this clonotype: Lacking the conserved final phenylalanine or tryptophan, this CDR3 likely reflects a read error. The gene calls are TRBV27 and TRBJ2-5; TRBD1 agrees at 8 bases. Germline CDR1 reads MNHEY; CDR2 reads SMNVEV (reference sequence). This CDR3 has 16 amino acids. J gave up 6 bases and V 6 bases, and 15 bases lay outside the gene matches. Here the CDR3 DNA reads TGTGCCAGCAGCCCTACGGGGACAGGCTTTCTGAAGACCCAGTACTCC. Translated: CASSPTGTGFLKTQYS.

The V and J genes are TRBV7-9 and TRBJ1-5; unclear D gene. V was cut by 5 bases and J by 2 bases, with 7 bases left in between. The CDR3 is 13 residues long. From germline, CDR1 is SEHNR and CDR2 FQNEAQ (reference sequence). CDR3 residues: CASSQSGNQPQHF. The CDR3 DNA reads as TGTGCCAGCAGCCAGTCGGGCAATCAGCCCCAGCATTTT.

The rearrangement links TRBV29-1 to TRBJ2-5, with TRBD2 as a possible D gene (6 bases). Germline CDR1 and CDR2: SQVTM and ANQGSEA. The CDR3 has 12 amino acids. This CDR3 is CGFGEAQETQYF. The CDR3 DNA follows: TGCGGCTTCGGGGAGGCCCAAGAGACCCAGTACTTC.

This chain connects TRBV6-6 to TRBJ2-1; 15 positions agree with TRBD2. This CDR3 contains 22 residues. Germline CDR1 reads MNHNY; CDR2 reads SVGAGI (reference sequence). V was pared by 2 bases and J by 8 bases, with 22 bases of the junction left unmatched. CDR3 bases: TGTGCCAGCAGTTACGTGGCGGGGAGGGTTCTACGAGGACTAGCGGGGGGGGATGAGCAGTTCTTC. It translates to CASSYVAGRVLRGLAGGDEQFF.

This clonotype was detected many times. V gene TRBV7-8 combines with J gene TRBJ2-7; D assignment may be TRBD1 or TRBD2 (5 bases each). The CDR3 consists of 14 residues. V lost 5 bases and J lost 4, with 15 bases in between. Germline V CDR1 and CDR2: SGHVS, FQNEAQ. CDR3 DNA sequence: TGTGCCAGCAGCGCTAGCTGGGGGAAATACGAGCAGTACGTC. Protein product: CASSASWGKYEQYV.

The chain joins TRBV12-3 or TRBV12-4 to TRBJ2-7; 8 positions match TRBD1. With 0 bases clipped from V and 7 bases from J, the junction kept 5 bases outside the gene matches. The CDR3 spans 14 residues. CDR3 sequence: CASSLASDRDEQYF. In DNA form, the CDR3 reads TGTGCCAGCAGTTTAGCCTCGGACAGGGATGAGCAGTACTTC.

V and J are TRBV4-1 and TRBJ2-3; TRBD2 matches at 10 bases. J was trimmed by 0 bases and V by 4 bases; bases with no gene match: 7. CDR1 MGHRA and CDR2 YSYEKL come from the germline V gene. There are 17 residues in the CDR3. The CDR3 protein is CASSPRASGSSTDTQYF. CDR3 DNA: TGCGCCAGCAGCCCCCGGGCTAGCGGGAGTAGCACAGATACGCAGTATTTT.